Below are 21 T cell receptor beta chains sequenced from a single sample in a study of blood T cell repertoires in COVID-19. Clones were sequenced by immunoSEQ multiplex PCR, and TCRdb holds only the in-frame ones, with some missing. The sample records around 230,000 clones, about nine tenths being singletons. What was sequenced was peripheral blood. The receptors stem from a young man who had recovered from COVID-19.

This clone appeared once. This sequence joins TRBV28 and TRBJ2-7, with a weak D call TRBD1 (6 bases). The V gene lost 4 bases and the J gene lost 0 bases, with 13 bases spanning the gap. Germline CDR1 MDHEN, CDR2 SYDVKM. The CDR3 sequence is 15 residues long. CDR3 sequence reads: CASSSPRTVSYEQYF. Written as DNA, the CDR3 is TGTGCCAGCAGTTCTCCGAGGACAGTCTCCTACGAGCAGTACTTC.

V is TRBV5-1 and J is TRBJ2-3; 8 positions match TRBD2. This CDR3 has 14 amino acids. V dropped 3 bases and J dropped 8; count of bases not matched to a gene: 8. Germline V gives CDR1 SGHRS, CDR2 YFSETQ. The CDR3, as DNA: TGCGCCAGCAGCTACGCCGGGACTAGTGGTACGCAGTATTTT. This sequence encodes CASSYAGTSGTQYF.

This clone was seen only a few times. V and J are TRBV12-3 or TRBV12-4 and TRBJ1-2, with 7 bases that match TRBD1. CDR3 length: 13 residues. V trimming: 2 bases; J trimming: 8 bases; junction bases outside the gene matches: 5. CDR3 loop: CASSLRAGGGYTF. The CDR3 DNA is TGTGCCAGCAGTTTAAGGGCAGGGGGAGGCTACACCTTC.

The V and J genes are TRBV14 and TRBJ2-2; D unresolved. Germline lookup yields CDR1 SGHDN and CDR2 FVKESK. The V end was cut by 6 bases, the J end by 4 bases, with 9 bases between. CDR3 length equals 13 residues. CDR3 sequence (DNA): TGTGCCAGCAGTCTAACCCGCACCGGGGAGCTGTTTTTT. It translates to CASSLTRTGELFF.

CDR3 region: CASSFSGDSNQPQHF. DNA of the CDR3: TGTGCCAGCAGCTTTTCGGGGGATAGCAATCAGCCCCAGCATTTT. This sequence joins TRBV11-2 and TRBJ1-5; D may be TRBD1 (5 bases). The germline V and J ends were trimmed by 3 bases and 0 bases, with 9 bases remaining between them. CDR3 length: 15 residues. Germline CDR1 reads SGHAT; CDR2 reads FQNNGV. Based on the CDR3 plus reference TRBV11-2 and TRBJ1-5, the full variable domain is EAGVAQSPRYKIIEKRQSVAFWCNPISGHATLYWYQQILGQGPKLLIQFQNNGVVDDSQLPKDRFSAERLKGVDSTLKIQPAKLEDSAVYLCASSFSGDSNQPQHFGDGTRLSIL.

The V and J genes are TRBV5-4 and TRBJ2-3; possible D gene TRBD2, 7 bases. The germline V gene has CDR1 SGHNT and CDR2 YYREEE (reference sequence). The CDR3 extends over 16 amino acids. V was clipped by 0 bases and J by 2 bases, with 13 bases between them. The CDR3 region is CASSLDREGLTDTQYF. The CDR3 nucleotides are TGTGCCAGCAGCTTGGACAGGGAGGGGCTCACAGATACGCAGTATTTT. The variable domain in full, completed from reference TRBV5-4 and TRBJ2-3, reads ETGVTQSPTHLIKTRGQQVTLRCSSQSGHNTVSWYQQALGQGPQFIFQYYREEENGRGNFPPRFSGLQFPNYSSELNVNALELDDSALYLCASSLDREGLTDTQYFGPGTRLTVL.

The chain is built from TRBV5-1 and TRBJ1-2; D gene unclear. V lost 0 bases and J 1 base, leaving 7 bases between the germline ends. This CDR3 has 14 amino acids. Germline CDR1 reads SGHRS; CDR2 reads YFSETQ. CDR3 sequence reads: CASSLESHNYGYTF. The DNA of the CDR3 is TGCGCCAGCAGCTTGGAATCACATAACTATGGCTACACCTTC.

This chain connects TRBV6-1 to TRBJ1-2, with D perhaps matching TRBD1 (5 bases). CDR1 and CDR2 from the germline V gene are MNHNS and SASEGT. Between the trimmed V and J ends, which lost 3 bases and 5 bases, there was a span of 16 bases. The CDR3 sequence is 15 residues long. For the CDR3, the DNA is TGTGCCAGCAGTGATCGGACACCGACCGTATATGGCTACACCTTC. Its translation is CASSDRTPTVYGYTF.

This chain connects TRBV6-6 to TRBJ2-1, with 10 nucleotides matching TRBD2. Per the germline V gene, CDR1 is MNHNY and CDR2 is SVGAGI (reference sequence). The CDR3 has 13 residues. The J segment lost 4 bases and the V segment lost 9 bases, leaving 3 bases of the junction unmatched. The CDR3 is CASSGGTYNEQFF. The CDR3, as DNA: TGTGCCAGTAGCGGGGGGACTTACAATGAGCAGTTCTTC.

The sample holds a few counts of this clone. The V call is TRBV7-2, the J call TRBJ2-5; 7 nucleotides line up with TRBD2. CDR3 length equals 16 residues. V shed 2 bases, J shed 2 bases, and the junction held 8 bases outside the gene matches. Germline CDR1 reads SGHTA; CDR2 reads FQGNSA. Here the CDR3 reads CASSLKRAGRQETQYF. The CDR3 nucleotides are TGTGCCAGCAGCTTAAAGCGAGCGGGGCGTCAAGAGACCCAGTACTTC.

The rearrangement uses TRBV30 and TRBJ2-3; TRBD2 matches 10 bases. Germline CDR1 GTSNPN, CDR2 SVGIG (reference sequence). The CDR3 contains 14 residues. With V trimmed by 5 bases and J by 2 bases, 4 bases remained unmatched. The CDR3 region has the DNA TGTGCCTGGGGGACTAGCGATATCACAGATACGCAGTATTTT. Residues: CAWGTSDITDTQYF.

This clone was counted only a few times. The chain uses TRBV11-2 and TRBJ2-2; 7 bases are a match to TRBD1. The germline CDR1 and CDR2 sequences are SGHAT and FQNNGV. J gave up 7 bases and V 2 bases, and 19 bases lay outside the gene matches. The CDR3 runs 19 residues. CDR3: CASSLLGSNRGREGGELFF. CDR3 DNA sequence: TGTGCCAGCAGCTTATTGGGTTCAAACAGGGGACGCGAAGGCGGGGAGCTGTTTTTT.

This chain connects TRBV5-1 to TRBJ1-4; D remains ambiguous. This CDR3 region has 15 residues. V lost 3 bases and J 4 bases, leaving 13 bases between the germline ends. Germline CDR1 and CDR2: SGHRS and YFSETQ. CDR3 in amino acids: CASSYGSEFNEKLFF. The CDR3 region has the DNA TGCGCCAGCAGCTATGGTTCGGAGTTTAATGAAAAACTGTTTTTT.

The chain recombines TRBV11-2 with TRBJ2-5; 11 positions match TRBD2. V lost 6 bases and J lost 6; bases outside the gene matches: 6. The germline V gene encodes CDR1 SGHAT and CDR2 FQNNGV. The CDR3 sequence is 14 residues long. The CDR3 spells CASRVAGGQKTQYF. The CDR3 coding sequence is TGTGCCAGCAGGGTAGCGGGGGGGCAGAAGACCCAGTACTTC. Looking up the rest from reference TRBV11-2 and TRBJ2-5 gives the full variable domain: EAGVAQSPRYKIIEKRQSVAFWCNPISGHATLYWYQQILGQGPKLLIQFQNNGVVDDSQLPKDRFSAERLKGVDSTLKIQPAKLEDSAVYLCASRVAGGQKTQYFGPGTRLLVL.

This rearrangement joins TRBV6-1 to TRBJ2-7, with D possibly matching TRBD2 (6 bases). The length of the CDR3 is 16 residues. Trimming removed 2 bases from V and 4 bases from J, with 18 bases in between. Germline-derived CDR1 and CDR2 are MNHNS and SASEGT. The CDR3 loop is CASSENWGVSSYEQYF. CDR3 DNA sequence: TGTGCCAGCAGTGAAAATTGGGGGGTATCGTCGTACGAGCAGTACTTC.

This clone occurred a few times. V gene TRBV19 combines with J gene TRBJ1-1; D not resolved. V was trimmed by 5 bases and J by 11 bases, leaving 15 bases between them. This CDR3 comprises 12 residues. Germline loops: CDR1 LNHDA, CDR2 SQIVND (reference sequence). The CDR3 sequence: CASSPGVPRAFF. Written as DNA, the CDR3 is TGTGCCAGTAGTCCCGGGGTTCCGCGGGCTTTCTTT.

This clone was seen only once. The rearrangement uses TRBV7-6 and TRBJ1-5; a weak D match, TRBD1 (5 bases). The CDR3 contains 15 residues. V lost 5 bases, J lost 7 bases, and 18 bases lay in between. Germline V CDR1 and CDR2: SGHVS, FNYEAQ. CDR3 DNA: TGTGCCAGCAGCCCCCGGGGACGGCGGGAGCAGCCCCAGCATTTT. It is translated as CASSPRGRREQPQHF.

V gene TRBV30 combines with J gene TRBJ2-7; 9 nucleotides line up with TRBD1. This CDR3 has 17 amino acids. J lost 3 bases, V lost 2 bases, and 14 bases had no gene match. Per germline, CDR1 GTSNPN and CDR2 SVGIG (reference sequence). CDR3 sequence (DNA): TGTGCCTGGAGTCCAACCCCCTCCGGGACAGGGCTCTACGAGCAGTACTTC. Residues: CAWSPTPSGTGLYEQYF.

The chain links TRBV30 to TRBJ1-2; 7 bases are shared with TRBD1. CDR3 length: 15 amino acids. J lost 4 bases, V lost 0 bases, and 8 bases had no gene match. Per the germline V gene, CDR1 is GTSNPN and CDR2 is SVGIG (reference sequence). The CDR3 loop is CAWSVQGSRLYGYTF. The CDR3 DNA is TGTGCCTGGAGTGTACAGGGGTCTCGACTCTATGGCTACACCTTC.

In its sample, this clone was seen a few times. CDR3: CASSTGGRNTEAFF. As DNA, the CDR3 is TGTGCCAGCAGCACAGGGGGCCGGAACACTGAAGCTTTCTTT. The J gene is TRBJ1-1, the V gene TRBV2; TRBD1 agrees at 9 bases. This CDR3 comprises 14 residues. The germline gives CDR1 SNHLY, CDR2 FYNNEI. The J segment lost 1 base and the V segment lost 6 bases, leaving 3 bases of the junction unmatched.

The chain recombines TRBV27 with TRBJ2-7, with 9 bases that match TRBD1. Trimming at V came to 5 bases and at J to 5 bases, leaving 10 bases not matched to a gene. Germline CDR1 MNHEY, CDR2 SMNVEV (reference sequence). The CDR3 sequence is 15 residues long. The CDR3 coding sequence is TGTGCCAGCAGTCCCCGAATGGGGACAGGGAACGAGCAGTACTTC. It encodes CASSPRMGTGNEQYF.